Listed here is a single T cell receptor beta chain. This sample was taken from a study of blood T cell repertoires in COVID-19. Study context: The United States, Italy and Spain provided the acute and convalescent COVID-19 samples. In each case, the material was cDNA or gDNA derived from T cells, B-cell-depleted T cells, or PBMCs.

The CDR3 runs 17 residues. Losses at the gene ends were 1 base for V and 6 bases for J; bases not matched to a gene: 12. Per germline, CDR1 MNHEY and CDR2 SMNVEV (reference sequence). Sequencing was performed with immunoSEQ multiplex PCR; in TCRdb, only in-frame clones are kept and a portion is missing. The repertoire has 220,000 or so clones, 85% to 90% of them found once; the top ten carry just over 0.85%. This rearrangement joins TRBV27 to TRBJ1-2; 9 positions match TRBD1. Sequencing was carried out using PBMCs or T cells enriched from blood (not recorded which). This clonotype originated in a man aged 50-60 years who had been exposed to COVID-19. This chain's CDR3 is CASSLLYSGTGTHGYTF. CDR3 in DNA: TGTGCCAGCAGTTTATTATACTCCGGGACAGGGACGCATGGCTACACCTTC.